The rows below give T cell receptor beta chains drawn from one sample of a study of CD8+ T cells in alopecia areata. Repertoires were generated with immunoSEQ multiplex PCR, while TCRdb's copy carries only in-frame clones and drops some. The sample includes 150,000 to 200,000 clones, 50% to 65% of them seen just once. Sample: CD4+ T cells sorted from blood. The receptors originated from a human donor in good health. CDR3s include the opening cysteine and the closing phenylalanine or tryptophan. D genes are given only for firm matches. Size values are once, few and many counts, or a class for expanded clones, and some rows have none.

j_gene,d_gene,abundance,v_gene,CDR3aa,CDR3nt
TRBJ2-2,TRBD1,.,TRBV19,CASSIKGALNTGELFF,TGTGCCAGTAGTATTAAGGGGGCGCTTAACACCGGGGAGCTGTTTTTT
TRBJ2-1,.,few,TRBV20-1,CSASNDEQFF,TGCAGTGCTTCGAATGATGAGCAGTTCTTC
TRBJ2-7,TRBD2,.,TRBV7-6,CASSLTSGRFSYEQYF,TGTGCCAGCAGCCTTACTAGCGGGAGGTTCTCCTACGAGCAGTACTTC
TRBJ2-3,.,.,TRBV29-1,CSVDWGREQYF,TGCAGCGTGGATTGGGGCCGGGAGCAGTATTTT
TRBJ2-1,.,.,TRBV29-1,CSARAIVYNEQFF,TGCAGCGCTCGGGCAATCGTCTACAATGAGCAGTTCTTC
TRBJ2-1,TRBD2,.,TRBV4-2,CASSQSLGGRAAYEQFF,TGTGCCAGCAGCCAAAGCCTGGGCGGGAGGGCCGCGTATGAGCAGTTCTTC
TRBJ2-7,.,once,TRBV29-1,CSVAPRFFGTGNYEQYF,TGCAGCGTCGCACCAAGATTCTTTGGCACTGGGAACTACGAGCAGTACTTC
TRBJ2-7,TRBD2,.,TRBV20-1,CSARSAGGHCF,TGCAGTGCTAGATCCGCGGGAGGCCACTGCTTC
TRBJ1-2,.,.,TRBV2,CASRTGTIAAGYTF,TGTGCCAGCAGAACAGGGACGATCGCTGCTGGCTACACCTTC
TRBJ2-7,.,.,TRBV2,CASSYRGGYF,TGTGCCAGCAGTTACAGGGGGGGATACTTC
TRBJ2-5,.,.,TRBV15,CATSRDLGAETQYF,TGTGCCACCAGCAGAGATCTAGGGGCGGAGACCCAGTACTTC
TRBJ2-6,.,.,TRBV4-1,CASGRGAGANVLTF,TGCGCCAGCGGCAGGGGGGCTGGGGCCAACGTCCTGACTTTC
TRBJ2-1,.,.,TRBV29-1,CSVASSRGEGRGDEQFF,TGCAGCGTTGCCTCTAGTCGGGGAGAAGGAAGGGGCGATGAGCAGTTCTTC
TRBJ2-7,.,.,TRBV29-1,CSVEDWPQGGTSSSYEQYF,TGCAGCGTTGAAGATTGGCCCCAGGGGGGTACTTCAAGCTCCTACGAGCAGTACTTC
TRBJ2-1,TRBD2,once,TRBV6-5,CASTGAGVENEQFF,TGTGCCAGCACCGGAGCGGGAGTTGAGAATGAGCAGTTCTTC
TRBJ2-7,.,few,TRBV29-1,CSVRAGQYEQYF,TGCAGCGTTAGAGCCGGGCAGTACGAGCAGTACTTC
TRBJ2-2,.,.,TRBV30,CAWSVGATGELFF,TGTGCCTGGAGTGTTGGAGCGACCGGGGAGCTGTTTTTT
TRBJ1-5,.,few,TRBV6-5,CASSDVGGLQPQHF,TGTGCCAGCAGTGACGTCGGGGGGCTTCAGCCCCAGCATTTT
TRBJ2-3,TRBD2,.,TRBV7-3,CASSFLGAGGRADTQYF,TGTGCCAGCAGCTTCCTGGGGGCGGGAGGCCGCGCAGATACGCAGTATTTT
TRBJ1-5,.,.,TRBV4-1,CASSQPPGKRNQPQHF,TGCGCCAGCAGCCAGCCCCCGGGAAAGCGCAATCAGCCCCAGCATTTT
TRBJ2-1,.,.,TRBV5-1,CASSSPAWGEQFF,TGCGCCAGCAGCTCTCCCGCATGGGGGGAGCAGTTCTTC
TRBJ2-1,.,few,TRBV6-5,CASSYSRRDSYNEQFF,TGTGCCAGCAGTTACTCGCGCCGAGACTCCTACAATGAGCAGTTCTTC
TRBJ2-7,.,.,TRBV4-1,CASSPTGWEQYF,TGCGCCAGCAGTCCCACAGGCTGGGAGCAGTACTTC
TRBJ2-3,TRBD1,few,TRBV11-2,CASSPEGASATDTQYF,TGTGCCAGCAGCCCCGAGGGGGCGTCCGCCACAGATACGCAGTATTTT
TRBJ2-6,.,.,TRBV29-1,CSVESSGANVLTF,TGCAGCGTTGAATCGTCTGGGGCCAACGTCCTGACTTTC
TRBJ2-7,.,.,TRBV28,CASSSSGGGDYEQYF,TGTGCCAGCAGTTCCTCCGGAGGGGGCGATTACGAGCAGTACTTC
TRBJ2-7,.,.,TRBV5-1,CASSSRAGYEQYF,TGCGCCAGCAGCTCCAGGGCCGGATACGAGCAGTACTTC
TRBJ2-2,.,once,TRBV25-1,CASRYTGELFF,TGTGCCAGCAGATACACCGGGGAGCTGTTTTTT
TRBJ1-1,.,.,TRBV15,CATSRDRGTEAFF,TGTGCCACCAGCAGAGATCGCGGAACTGAAGCTTTCTTT
TRBJ2-1,TRBD2,few,TRBV29-1,CSAGLAGDYEQFF,TGCAGCGCTGGACTAGCGGGAGACTATGAGCAGTTCTTC
TRBJ2-2,TRBD1,.,TRBV5-1,CASSPEGAGELFF,TGCGCCAGCAGCCCAGAGGGGGCGGGGGAGCTGTTTTTT
TRBJ2-6,.,.,TRBV29-1,CSAQSGADSSGANVLTF,TGCAGCGCCCAAAGTGGGGCGGATAGCTCTGGGGCCAACGTCCTGACTTTC
TRBJ1-1,.,.,TRBV5-1,CASSLTTKGTEAFF,TGCGCCAGCAGCTTGACAACGAAGGGCACTGAAGCTTTCTTT
TRBJ1-2,TRBD1,few,TRBV4-1,CASSRSGTGSGYTF,TGCGCCAGCAGCCGGTCCGGGACAGGTTCTGGCTACACCTTC
TRBJ1-2,.,.,TRBV5-1,CASSLPADGYTF,TGCGCCAGCAGCTTGCCAGCCGATGGCTACACCTTC
TRBJ1-2,.,once,TRBV6-5,CASSPWADYYGYTF,TGTGCCAGCAGCCCCTGGGCGGATTATTATGGCTACACCTTC
TRBJ2-5,.,.,TRBV5-6,CASKLQGTETQYF,TGTGCCAGTAAACTTCAGGGTACGGAGACCCAGTACTTC
TRBJ2-3,.,once,TRBV30,CAWSVLWPDTQYF,TGTGCCTGGAGTGTACTTTGGCCAGATACGCAGTATTTT
TRBJ2-1,.,.,TRBV30,CAWSAGVYNEQFF,TGTGCCTGGAGTGCCGGGGTATACAATGAGCAGTTCTTC
TRBJ2-7,TRBD2,.,TRBV6-6,CASTLTSGSLEQYF,TGTGCCAGCACTCTGACTAGCGGGAGTCTTGAGCAGTACTTC
TRBJ1-5,.,.,TRBV7-9,CASSLEGGNQPQHF,TGTGCCAGCAGCTTGGAGGGGGGGAATCAGCCCCAGCATTTT
TRBJ2-7,.,.,TRBV29-1,CSVGGVANEQYF,TGCAGCGTTGGGGGGGTCGCAAACGAGCAGTACTTC
TRBJ2-4,.,few,TRBV7-8,CASSPGRLAKNIQYF,TGTGCCAGCAGCCCAGGCAGACTAGCCAAAAACATTCAGTACTTC
TRBJ2-1,TRBD2,few,TRBV7-8,CASSLDRTRPYNEQFF,TGTGCCAGCAGCTTAGATCGGACTAGGCCGTACAATGAGCAGTTCTTC
TRBJ2-3,.,.,TRBV5-1,CASSLGLTDTQYF,TGCGCCAGCAGCTTGGGCCTAACAGATACGCAGTATTTT
TRBJ1-1,.,.,TRBV20-1,CSARMNTEAFF,TGCAGTGCTAGAATGAACACTGAAGCTTTCTTT
TRBJ1-5,.,few,TRBV19,CASSQDYSNQPQHF,TGTGCCAGTAGTCAGGACTATAGCAATCAGCCCCAGCATTTT
TRBJ2-3,.,.,TRBV14,CASRTYTDTQYF,TGTGCCAGCAGGACGTACACAGATACGCAGTATTTT
TRBJ1-5,.,.,TRBV2,CASSEAPTSNQPQHF,TGTGCCAGCAGTGAAGCGCCGACGAGCAATCAGCCCCAGCATTTT
TRBJ1-2,TRBD1,.,TRBV6-6,CASSRDRDYGYTF,TGTGCCAGCAGTCGGGACAGGGATTATGGCTACACCTTC
TRBJ1-2,.,few,TRBV29-1,CSVGRRGNYGYTF,TGCAGCGTTGGGCGGCGGGGGAACTATGGCTACACCTTC
TRBJ1-1,TRBD1,.,TRBV30,CAWSGQGAMNTEAFF,TGTGCCTGGAGTGGACAGGGGGCTATGAACACTGAAGCTTTCTTT
TRBJ1-2,.,once,TRBV2,CASSGRRESYGYTF,TGTGCCAGCAGTGGGCGCAGGGAAAGCTATGGCTACACCTTC
TRBJ2-1,TRBD2,.,TRBV5-4,CASSLGLAVNEQFF,TGTGCCAGCAGCTTGGGACTAGCGGTCAATGAGCAGTTCTTC
TRBJ1-6,.,few,TRBV6-5,CASQARSNSPLHF,TGTGCCAGCCAGGCCCGAAGTAATTCACCCCTCCACTTT